What follows are 8 T cell receptor beta chains derived from one specimen sequenced in a study of response to subunit inactivated influenza vaccine. TCRdb reprocessed the RT-PCR reads with MiXCR, giving one entry per CDR3 protein. Among about 500,000 distinct CDR3 sequences listed, more than 15% were seen once. Material: CD4+ T cells sorted from PBMCs, obtained about 23 months after vaccination. The receptors come from a man aged 45 to 70 who received an inactivated influenza vaccine.

This clonotype was picked up a small number of times. The chain employs TRBV20-1 and TRBJ2-5; TRBD2 is a possible D gene (6 bases). CDR3 length: 15 amino acids. The ends were cut back, 4 bases at V and 2 bases at J, with 17 bases in the middle. Germline values: CDR1 DFQATT, CDR2 SNEGSKA (reference sequence). The CDR3 DNA is TGCAGTGCTACAAGAACTAGCATACTACAAGAGACCCAGTACTTC. This encodes CSATRTSILQETQYF.

In this sample, this clonotype turned up many times. J is TRBJ2-3 and V is TRBV7-9; the D gene is possibly TRBD2 (7 bases). This CDR3 is built from 16 residues. Trimming pared 6 bases from V and 1 base from J, leaving 17 bases between. Germline CDR1 SEHNR, CDR2 FQNEAQ (reference sequence). CDR3 loop: CASRKPRGRGTDTQYF. The CDR3 DNA reads TGTGCCAGCAGAAAACCGCGGGGGCGCGGCACAGATACGCAGTATTTT.

The chain has TRBV4-2 and TRBJ2-2, with TRBD2 as a possible D gene (6 bases). V was shortened by 1 base and J by 5 bases, with 14 bases between the two germline ends. The CDR3 has 16 residues. The germline V gene has CDR1 LGHNA and CDR2 YNFKEQ. CDR3 in DNA: TGTGCCAGCAGCCAAGGACTAGTTGGTTTGACCGGGGAGCTGTTTTTT. Translation: CASSQGLVGLTGELFF.

The gene calls are TRBV28 and TRBJ2-5; TRBD1 matches at 7 bases. The germline gives CDR1 MDHEN, CDR2 SYDVKM. V trimming: 10 bases; J trimming: 4 bases; junction bases outside the gene matches: 6. The CDR3 is 12 amino acids. The CDR3 sequence is CATRTGGETQYF. The CDR3 DNA reads as TGTGCCACCCGGACAGGAGGAGAGACCCAGTACTTC.

This chain uses TRBV29-1 with TRBJ2-3; 10 bases are a match to TRBD1. The V segment lost 4 bases and the J segment 4 bases; nucleotides outside the gene matches: 5. The V gene's germline CDR1 is SQVTM and CDR2 ANQGSEA. The CDR3 covers 14 residues. The CDR3 DNA reads TGCAGCGTTGTCACTGGACAGGGGGCAGATACGCAGTATTTT. This gives the protein CSVVTGQGADTQYF.

This chain uses TRBV5-1 with TRBJ2-2, with D possibly TRBD1 on 7 matching bases. V lost 4 bases, J lost 6 bases, and 13 bases lay in between. Germline CDR1 reads SGHRS; CDR2 reads YFSETQ. The CDR3 contains 14 residues. The CDR3 sequence: CASSEGQRAGELFF. For the CDR3, the DNA is TGCGCCAGCAGCGAGGGACAGCGGGCCGGGGAGCTGTTTTTT.

Only one count was recorded for this clonotype. This chain connects TRBV20-1 to TRBJ2-3, with 12 bases identical to TRBD2. The junction had 6 bases not matched to a gene; V was cut back by 5 bases and J by 3 bases. Per germline, CDR1 DFQATT and CDR2 SNEGSKA (reference sequence). This CDR3 is built from 15 residues. The CDR3 sequence is CSAYIGLAGTDTQYF. The CDR3 nucleotides are TGCAGTGCTTACATTGGACTAGCGGGGACAGATACGCAGTATTTT.

This clonotype turned up a few times. This CDR3 reads CASSMGQANTGELFF. The CDR3 nucleotides are TGCGCCAGCAGCATGGGACAGGCGAACACCGGGGAGCTGTTTTTT. The genes are TRBV5-1 and TRBJ2-2, with TRBD1 matching over 8 bases. The CDR3 is made up of 15 amino acids. Germline assignment: CDR1 SGHRS and CDR2 YFSETQ. With V trimmed by 4 bases and J by 0 bases, 2 bases remained unmatched.